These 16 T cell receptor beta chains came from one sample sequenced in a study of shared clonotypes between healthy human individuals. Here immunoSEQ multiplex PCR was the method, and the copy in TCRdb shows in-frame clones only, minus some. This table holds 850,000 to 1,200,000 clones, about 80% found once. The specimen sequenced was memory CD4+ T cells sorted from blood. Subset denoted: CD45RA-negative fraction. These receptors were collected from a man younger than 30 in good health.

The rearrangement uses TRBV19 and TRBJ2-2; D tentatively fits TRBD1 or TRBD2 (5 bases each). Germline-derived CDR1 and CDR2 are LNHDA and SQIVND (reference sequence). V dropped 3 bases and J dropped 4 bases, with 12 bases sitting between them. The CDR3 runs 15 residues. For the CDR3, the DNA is TGTGCCAGTAGTATCCCGGGACCCTCCACCGGGGAGCTGTTTTTT. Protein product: CASSIPGPSTGELFF.

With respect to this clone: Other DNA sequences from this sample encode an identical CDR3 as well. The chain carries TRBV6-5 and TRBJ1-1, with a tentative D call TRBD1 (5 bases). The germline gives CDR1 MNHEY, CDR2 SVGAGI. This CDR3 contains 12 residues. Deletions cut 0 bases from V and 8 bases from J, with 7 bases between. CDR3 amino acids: CASSYSRTEAFF. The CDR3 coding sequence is TGTGCCAGCAGTTACTCACGGACAGAAGCTTTCTTT.

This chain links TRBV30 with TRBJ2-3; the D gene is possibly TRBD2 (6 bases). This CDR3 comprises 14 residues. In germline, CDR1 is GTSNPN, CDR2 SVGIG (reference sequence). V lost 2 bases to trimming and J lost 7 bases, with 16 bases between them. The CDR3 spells CAWSRGGMSNTQYF. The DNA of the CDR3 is TGTGCCTGGAGTCGGGGCGGGATGTCAAATACGCAGTATTTT. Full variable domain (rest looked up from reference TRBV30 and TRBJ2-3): SQTIHQWPATLVQPVGSPLSLECTVEGTSNPNLYWYRQAAGRGLQLLFYSVGIGQISSEVPQNLSASRPQDRQFILSSKKLLLSDSGFYLCAWSRGGMSNTQYFGPGTRLTVL.

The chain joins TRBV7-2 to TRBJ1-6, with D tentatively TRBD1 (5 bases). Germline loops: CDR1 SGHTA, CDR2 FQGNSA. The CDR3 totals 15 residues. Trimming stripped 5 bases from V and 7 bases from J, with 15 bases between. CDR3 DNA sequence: TGTGCCAGCAGCGATAACAAGAGGGGAAATTCACCCCTCCACTTT. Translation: CASSDNKRGNSPLHF.

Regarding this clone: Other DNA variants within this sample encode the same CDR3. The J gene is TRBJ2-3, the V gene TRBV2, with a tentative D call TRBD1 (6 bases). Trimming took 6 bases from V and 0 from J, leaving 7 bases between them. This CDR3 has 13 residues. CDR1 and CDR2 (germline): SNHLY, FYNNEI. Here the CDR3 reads CASRQGSTDTQYF. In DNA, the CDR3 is TGTGCCAGCAGACAGGGTAGCACAGATACGCAGTATTTT. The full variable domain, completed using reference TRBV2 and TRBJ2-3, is EPEVTQTPSHQVTQMGQEVILRCVPISNHLYFYWYRQILGQKVEFLVSFYNNEISEKSEIFDDQFSVERPDGSNFTLKIRSTKLEDSAMYFCASRQGSTDTQYFGPGTRLTVL.

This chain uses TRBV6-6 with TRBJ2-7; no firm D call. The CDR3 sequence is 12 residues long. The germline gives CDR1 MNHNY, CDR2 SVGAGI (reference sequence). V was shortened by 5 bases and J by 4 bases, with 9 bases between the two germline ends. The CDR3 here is CASSSSVYEQYF. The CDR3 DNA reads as TGTGCCAGCAGTAGCTCGGTGTACGAGCAGTACTTC.

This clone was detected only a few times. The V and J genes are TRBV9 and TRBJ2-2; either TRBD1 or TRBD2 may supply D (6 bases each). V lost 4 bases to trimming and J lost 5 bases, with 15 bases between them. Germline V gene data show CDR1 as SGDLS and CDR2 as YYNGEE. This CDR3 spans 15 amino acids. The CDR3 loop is CASSLRTTGTGELFF. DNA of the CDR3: TGTGCCAGCAGCCTTCGGACTACAGGGACCGGGGAGCTGTTTTTT.

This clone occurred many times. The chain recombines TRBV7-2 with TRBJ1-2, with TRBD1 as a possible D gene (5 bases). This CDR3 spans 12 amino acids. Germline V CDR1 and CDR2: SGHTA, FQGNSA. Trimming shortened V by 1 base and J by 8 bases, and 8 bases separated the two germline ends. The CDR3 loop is CASSLGGVGYTF. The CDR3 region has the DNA TGTGCCAGCAGCTTAGGAGGGGTAGGCTACACCTTC.

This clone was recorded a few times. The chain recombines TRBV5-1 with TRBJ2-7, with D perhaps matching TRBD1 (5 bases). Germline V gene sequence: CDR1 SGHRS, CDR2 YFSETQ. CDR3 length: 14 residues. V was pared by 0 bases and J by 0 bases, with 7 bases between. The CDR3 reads CASSLEGYSYEQYF. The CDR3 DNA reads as TGCGCCAGCAGCTTGGAGGGGTACTCCTACGAGCAGTACTTC.

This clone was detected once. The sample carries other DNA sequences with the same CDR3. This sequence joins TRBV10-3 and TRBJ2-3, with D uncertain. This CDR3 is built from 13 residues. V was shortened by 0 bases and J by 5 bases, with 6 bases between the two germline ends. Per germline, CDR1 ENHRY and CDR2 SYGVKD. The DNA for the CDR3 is TGTGCCATCAGTGAGTCGAGGAAAGATACGCAGTATTTT. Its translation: CAISESRKDTQYF.

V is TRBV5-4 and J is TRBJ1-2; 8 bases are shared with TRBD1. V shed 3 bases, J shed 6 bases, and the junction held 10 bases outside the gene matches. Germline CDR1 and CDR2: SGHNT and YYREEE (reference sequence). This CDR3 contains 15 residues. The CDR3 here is CASSWGGQGADGYTF. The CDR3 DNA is TGTGCCAGCAGCTGGGGAGGGCAGGGGGCAGATGGCTACACCTTC. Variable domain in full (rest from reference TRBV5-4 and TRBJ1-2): ETGVTQSPTHLIKTRGQQVTLRCSSQSGHNTVSWYQQALGQGPQFIFQYYREEENGRGNFPPRFSGLQFPNYSSELNVNALELDDSALYLCASSWGGQGADGYTFGSGTRLTVV.

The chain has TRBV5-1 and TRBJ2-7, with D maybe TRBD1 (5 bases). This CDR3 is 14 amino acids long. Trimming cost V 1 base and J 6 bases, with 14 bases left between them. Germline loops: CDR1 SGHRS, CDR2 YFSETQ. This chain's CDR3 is CASSLRQGGSEQYF. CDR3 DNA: TGCGCCAGCAGCTTGCGGCAGGGCGGAAGCGAGCAGTACTTC.

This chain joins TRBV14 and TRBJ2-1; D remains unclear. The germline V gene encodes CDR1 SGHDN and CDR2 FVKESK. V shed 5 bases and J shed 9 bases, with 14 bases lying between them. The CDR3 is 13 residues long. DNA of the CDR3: TGTGCCAGCAGCAAAGTAGGTACGAGTGAGCAGTTCTTC. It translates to CASSKVGTSEQFF.

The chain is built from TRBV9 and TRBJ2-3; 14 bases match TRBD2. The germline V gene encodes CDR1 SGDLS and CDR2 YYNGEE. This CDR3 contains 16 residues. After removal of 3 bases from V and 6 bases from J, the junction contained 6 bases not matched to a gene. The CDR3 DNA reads TGTGCCAGCAGCGCCCGACTAGCGGGAGGGCCCGATACGCAGTATTTT. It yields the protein CASSARLAGGPDTQYF.

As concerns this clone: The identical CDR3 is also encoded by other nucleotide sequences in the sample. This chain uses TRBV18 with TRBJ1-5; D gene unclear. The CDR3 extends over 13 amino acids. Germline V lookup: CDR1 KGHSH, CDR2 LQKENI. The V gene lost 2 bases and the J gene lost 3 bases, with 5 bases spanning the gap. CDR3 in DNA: TGTGCCAGCTCACCAGGGCTCAATCAGCCCCAGCATTTT. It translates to CASSPGLNQPQHF.

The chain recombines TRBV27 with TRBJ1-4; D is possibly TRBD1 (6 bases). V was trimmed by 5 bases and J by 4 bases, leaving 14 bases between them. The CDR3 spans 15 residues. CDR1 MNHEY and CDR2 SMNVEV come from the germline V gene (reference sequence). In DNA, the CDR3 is TGTGCCAGCAGTGGCATAGACAGGCGTAATGAAAAACTGTTTTTT. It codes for CASSGIDRRNEKLFF. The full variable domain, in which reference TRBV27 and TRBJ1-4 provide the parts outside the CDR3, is EAQVTQNPRYLITVTGKKLTVTCSQNMNHEYMSWYRQDPGLGLRQIYYSMNVEVTDKGDVPEGYKVSRKEKRNFPLILESPSPNQTSLYFCASSGIDRRNEKLFFGSGTQLSVL.